This T cell receptor beta chain came from a study of glioma-infiltrating T cells. CDR1 and CDR2 from the germline V gene are MNHNS and SASEGT. There are 14 residues in the CDR3. The J segment lost 2 bases and the V segment lost 6 bases, leaving 4 bases of the junction unmatched. Using RNA template, CDR3s of TCR alpha and beta were amplified with iRepertoire arm-PCR. Tissue mRNA or PBMC total RNA, roughly 85-450 ng, went into one-step reverse transcription and amplification. From the multiplex PCR reads, TCRdb called clonotypes with MiXCR, one entry per CDR3 protein. This repertoire shows over 100,000 distinct CDR3 sequences, 25% found once; its top ten account for about 30%.

The sequenced sample was glioma tissue, nonneoplastic brain tissue, or PBMCs (not recorded which). V is TRBV6-1 and J is TRBJ1-2, with 9 bases lining up with TRBD1. The TCR originated in a human donor with low-grade glioma or glioblastoma, undergoing nonglioma brain surgery, or in good health (not recorded which). The CDR3 region has the DNA TGTGCCAGCAGGGCGGGGACAGGGAACTATGGCTACACCTTC. It codes for CASRAGTGNYGYTF.